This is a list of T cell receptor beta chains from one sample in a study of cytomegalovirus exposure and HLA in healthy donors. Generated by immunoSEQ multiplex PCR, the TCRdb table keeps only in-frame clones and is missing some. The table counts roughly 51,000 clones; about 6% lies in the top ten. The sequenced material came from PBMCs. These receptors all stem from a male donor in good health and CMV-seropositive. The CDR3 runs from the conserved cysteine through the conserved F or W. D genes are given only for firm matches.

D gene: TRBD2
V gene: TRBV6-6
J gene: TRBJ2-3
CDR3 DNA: TGTGCCAGCCGGGGGACTAGTTTCGCCACAGATACGCAGTATTTT
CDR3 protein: CASRGTSFATDTQYF

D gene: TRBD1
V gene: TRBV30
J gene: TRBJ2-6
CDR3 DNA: TGTGCCTGGAGTGTACTCAGGACAGGGGGTTTCTCTGGGGCCAACGTCCTGACTTTC
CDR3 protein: CAWSVLRTGGFSGANVLTF

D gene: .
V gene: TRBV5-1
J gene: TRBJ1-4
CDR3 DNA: TGCGCCAGCAGCTTGGATGGCAGGGGAAATGAAAAACTGTTTTTT
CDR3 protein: CASSLDGRGNEKLFF

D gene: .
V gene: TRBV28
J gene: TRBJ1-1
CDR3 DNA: TGTGCCAGCACCCAGGGAGGGAACACTGAAGCTTTCTTT
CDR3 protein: CASTQGGNTEAFF

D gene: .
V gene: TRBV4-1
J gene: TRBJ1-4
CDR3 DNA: TGCGCCAGCAGCGGTTCGGGGGAAAGGGAACTGTTTTTT
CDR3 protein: CASSGSGERELFF

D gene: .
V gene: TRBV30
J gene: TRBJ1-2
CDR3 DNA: TGTGCCTGGGCCAGGAGACAGGTCTATGGCTACACCTTC
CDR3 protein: CAWARRQVYGYTF

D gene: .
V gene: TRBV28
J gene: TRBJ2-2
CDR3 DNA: TGTGCCAGCAGACCCAGGGTCACCGGGGAGCTGTTTTTT
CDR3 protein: CASRPRVTGELFF

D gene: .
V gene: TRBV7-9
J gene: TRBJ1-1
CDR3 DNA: TGTGCCAGCAGCTTAATGCGCCAGAACACTGAAGCTTTCTTT
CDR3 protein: CASSLMRQNTEAFF

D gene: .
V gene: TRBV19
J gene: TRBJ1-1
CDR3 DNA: TGTGCCAGTAGTATAGGGGCGGGAAGGAACACTGAAGCTTTCTTT
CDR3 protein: CASSIGAGRNTEAFF

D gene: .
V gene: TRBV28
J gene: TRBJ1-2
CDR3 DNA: TGTGCCAGCAGTTTGCAGTCCAATAACTATGGCTACACCTTC
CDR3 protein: CASSLQSNNYGYTF

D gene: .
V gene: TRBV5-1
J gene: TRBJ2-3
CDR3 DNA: TGCGCCAGCAGCTTGACAGGACCCCCTAGCACAGATACGCAGTATTTT
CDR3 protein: CASSLTGPPSTDTQYF